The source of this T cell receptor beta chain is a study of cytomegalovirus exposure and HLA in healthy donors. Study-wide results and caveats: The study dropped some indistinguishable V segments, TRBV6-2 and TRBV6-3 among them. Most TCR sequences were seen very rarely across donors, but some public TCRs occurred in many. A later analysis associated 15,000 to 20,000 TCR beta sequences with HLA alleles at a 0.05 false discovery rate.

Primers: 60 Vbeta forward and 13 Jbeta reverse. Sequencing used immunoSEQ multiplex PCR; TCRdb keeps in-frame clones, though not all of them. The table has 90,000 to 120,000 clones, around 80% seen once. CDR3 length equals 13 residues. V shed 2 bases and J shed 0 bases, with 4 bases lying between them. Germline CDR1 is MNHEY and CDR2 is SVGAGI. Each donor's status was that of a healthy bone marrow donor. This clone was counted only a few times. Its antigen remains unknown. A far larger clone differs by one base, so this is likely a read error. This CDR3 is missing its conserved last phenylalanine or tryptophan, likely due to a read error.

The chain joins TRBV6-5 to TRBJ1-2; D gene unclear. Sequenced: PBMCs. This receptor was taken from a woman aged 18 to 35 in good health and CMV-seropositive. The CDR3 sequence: CASSYSPNYGYTV. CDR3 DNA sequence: TGTGCCAGCAGTTACAGCCCTAACTATGGCTACACCGTC.